Listed here is a single TCR beta chain. This record belongs to a study of shared clonotypes between healthy human individuals. Each cell subset's genomic DNA was divided evenly among several immunoSEQ plates. TCRdb's copy holds only in-frame clones and misses some; the assay was immunoSEQ multiplex PCR. This table has a few million clones, roughly 92% appearing once. This CDR3 comprises 18 residues. From germline, CDR1 is MDHEN and CDR2 SYDVKM. Trimming shortened V by 3 bases and J by 3 bases, and 23 bases separated the two germline ends. This clonotype originated in a man aged 18 to 29 in good health. The chain carries TRBV28 and TRBJ1-2; D is possibly TRBD1 (6 bases). The specimen sequenced was naive CD4+ T cells sorted from blood. Documented subset: CD45RA+ positively selected. The CDR3 DNA is TGTGCCAGCAGTTTTAAGATCTGGAAGGGGGGCCCGTACTATGGCTACACCTTC. This codes for CASSFKIWKGGPYYGYTF.